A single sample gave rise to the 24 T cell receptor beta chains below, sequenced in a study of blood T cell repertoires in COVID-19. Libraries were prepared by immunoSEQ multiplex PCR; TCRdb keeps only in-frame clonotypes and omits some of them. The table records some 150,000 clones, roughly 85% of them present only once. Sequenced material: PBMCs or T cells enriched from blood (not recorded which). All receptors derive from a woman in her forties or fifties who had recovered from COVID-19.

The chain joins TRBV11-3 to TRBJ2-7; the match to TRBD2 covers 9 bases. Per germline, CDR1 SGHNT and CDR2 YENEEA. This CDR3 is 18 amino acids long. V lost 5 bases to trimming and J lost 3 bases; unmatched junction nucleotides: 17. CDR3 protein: CASSPPGLAGGIDYEQYF. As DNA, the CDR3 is TGTGCCAGCAGCCCTCCGGGACTAGCTGGTGGGATAGACTACGAGCAGTACTTC.

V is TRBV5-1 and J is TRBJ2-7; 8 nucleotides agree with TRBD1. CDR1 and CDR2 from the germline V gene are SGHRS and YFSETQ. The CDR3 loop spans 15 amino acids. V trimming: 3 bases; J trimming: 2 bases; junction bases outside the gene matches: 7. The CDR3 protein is CASSSGQVNTYEQYF. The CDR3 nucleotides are TGCGCCAGCAGCTCGGGACAGGTGAATACCTACGAGCAGTACTTC.

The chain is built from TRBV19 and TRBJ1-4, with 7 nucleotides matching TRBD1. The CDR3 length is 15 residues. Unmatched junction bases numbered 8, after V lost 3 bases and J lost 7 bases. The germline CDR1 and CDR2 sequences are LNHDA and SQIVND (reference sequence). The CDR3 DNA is TGTGCCAGTAGTATGCCCACAGGGGACTTTGAAAAACTGTTTTTT. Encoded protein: CASSMPTGDFEKLFF.

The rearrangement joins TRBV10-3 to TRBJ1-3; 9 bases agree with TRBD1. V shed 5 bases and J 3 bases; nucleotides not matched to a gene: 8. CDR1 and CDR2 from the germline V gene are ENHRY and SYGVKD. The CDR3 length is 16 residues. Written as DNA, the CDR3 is TGTGCCATCAGTTTCGGGACAGGGAAACTTGGAAACACCATATATTTT. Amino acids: CAISFGTGKLGNTIYF.

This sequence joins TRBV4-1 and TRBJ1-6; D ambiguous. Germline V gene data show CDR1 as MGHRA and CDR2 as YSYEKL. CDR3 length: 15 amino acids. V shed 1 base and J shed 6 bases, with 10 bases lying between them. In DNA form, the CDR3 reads TGCGCCAGCAGCCAAGCCGGGTCAGCTAATTCACCCCTCCACTTT. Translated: CASSQAGSANSPLHF.

DNA for the CDR3: TGTGCCAGCAGGGACATCAGCTCTGGAAACACCATATATTTT. It is translated as CASRDISSGNTIYF. The V gene is TRBV14, the J gene TRBJ1-3; D might be TRBD1 (5 bases). Trimming pared 6 bases from V and 0 bases from J, leaving 9 bases between. Germline V gives CDR1 SGHDN, CDR2 FVKESK. The CDR3 consists of 14 residues. Looking up the rest from reference TRBV14 and TRBJ1-3 gives the full variable domain: EAGVTQFPSHSVIEKGQTVTLRCDPISGHDNLYWYRRVMGKEIKFLLHFVKESKQDESGMPNNRFLAERTGGTYSTLKVQPAELEDSGVYFCASRDISSGNTIYFGEGSWLTVV.

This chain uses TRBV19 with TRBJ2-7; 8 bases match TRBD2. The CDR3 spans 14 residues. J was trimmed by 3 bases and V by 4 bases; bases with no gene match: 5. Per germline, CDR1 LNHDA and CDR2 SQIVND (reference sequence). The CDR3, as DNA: TGTGCCAGTAGTACAGCGGGAGTGGGCTACGAGCAGTACTTC. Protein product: CASSTAGVGYEQYF.

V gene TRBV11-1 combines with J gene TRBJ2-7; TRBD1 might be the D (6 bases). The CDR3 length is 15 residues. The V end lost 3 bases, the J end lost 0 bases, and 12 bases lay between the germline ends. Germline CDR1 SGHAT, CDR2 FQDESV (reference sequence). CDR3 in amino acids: CASSFVQGISYEQYF. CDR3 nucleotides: TGTGCCAGCAGCTTTGTACAGGGCATCTCCTACGAGCAGTACTTC.

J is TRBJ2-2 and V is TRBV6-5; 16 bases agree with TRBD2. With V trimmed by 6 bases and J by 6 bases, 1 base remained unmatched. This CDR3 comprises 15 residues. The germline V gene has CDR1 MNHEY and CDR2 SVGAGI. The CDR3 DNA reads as TGTGCCAGCAGCGGGACTAGCGGGGGGGCCGGGGAGCTGTTTTTT. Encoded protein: CASSGTSGGAGELFF.

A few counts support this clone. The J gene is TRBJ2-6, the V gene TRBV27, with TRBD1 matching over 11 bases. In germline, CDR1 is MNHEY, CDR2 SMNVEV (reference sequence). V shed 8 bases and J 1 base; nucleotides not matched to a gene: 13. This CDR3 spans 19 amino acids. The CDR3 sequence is CASSPPGTGGFSGANVLTF. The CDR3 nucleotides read TGTGCCAGCTCCCCCCCCGGGACAGGGGGGTTTTCTGGGGCCAACGTCCTGACTTTC. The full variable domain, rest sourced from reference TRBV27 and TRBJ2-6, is EAQVTQNPRYLITVTGKKLTVTCSQNMNHEYMSWYRQDPGLGLRQIYYSMNVEVTDKGDVPEGYKVSRKEKRNFPLILESPSPNQTSLYFCASSPPGTGGFSGANVLTFGAGSRLTVL.

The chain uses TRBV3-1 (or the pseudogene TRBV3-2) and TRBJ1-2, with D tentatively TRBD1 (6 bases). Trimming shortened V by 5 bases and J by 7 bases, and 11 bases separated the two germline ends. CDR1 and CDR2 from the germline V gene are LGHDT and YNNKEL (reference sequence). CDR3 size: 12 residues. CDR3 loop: CASSVDSRGYTF. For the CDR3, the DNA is TGTGCCAGCAGCGTGGACAGCCGTGGCTACACCTTC.

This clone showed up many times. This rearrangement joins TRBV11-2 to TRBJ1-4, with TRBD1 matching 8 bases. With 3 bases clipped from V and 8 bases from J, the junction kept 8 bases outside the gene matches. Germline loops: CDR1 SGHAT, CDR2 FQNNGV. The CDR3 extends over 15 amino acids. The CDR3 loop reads CASSFGTGIGEKLFF. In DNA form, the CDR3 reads TGTGCCAGCAGCTTTGGGACAGGCATAGGGGAAAAACTGTTTTTT. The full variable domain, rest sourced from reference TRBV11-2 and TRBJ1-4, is EAGVAQSPRYKIIEKRQSVAFWCNPISGHATLYWYQQILGQGPKLLIQFQNNGVVDDSQLPKDRFSAERLKGVDSTLKIQPAKLEDSAVYLCASSFGTGIGEKLFFGSGTQLSVL.

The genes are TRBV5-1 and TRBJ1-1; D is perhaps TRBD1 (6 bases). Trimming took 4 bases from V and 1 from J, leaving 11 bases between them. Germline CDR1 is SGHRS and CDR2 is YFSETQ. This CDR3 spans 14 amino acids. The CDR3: CASSPQGGNTEAFF. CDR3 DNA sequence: TGCGCCAGCAGCCCACAAGGGGGGAACACTGAAGCTTTCTTT.

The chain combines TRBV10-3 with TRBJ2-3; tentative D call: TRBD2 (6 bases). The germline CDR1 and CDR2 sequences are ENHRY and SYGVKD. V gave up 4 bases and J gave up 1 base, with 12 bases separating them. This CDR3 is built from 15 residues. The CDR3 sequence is CAISVLGGGTDTQYF. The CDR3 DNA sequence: TGTGCCATCAGTGTGTTGGGCGGGGGCACAGATACGCAGTATTTT.

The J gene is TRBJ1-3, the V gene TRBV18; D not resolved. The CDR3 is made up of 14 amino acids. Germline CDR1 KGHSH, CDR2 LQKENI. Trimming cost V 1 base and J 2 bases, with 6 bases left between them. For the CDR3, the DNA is TGTGCCAGCTCACCACGGCAGGCTGGAAACACCATATATTTT. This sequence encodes CASSPRQAGNTIYF.

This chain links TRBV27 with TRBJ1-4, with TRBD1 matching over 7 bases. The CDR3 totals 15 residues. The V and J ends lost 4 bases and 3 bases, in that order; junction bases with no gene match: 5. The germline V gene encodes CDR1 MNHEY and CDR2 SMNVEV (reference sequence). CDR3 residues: CASSSGQVANEKLFF. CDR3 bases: TGTGCCAGCAGTTCTGGACAGGTTGCTAATGAAAAACTGTTTTTT.

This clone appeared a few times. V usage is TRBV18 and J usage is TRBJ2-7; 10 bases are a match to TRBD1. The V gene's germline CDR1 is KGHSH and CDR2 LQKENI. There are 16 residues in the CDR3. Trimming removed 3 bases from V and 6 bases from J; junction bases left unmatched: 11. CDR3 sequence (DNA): TGTGCCAGCTCACCTCAAAGAGGGGACAGGGGAACCGAGCAGTACTTC. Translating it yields CASSPQRGDRGTEQYF. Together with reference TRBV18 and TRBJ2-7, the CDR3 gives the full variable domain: NAGVMQNPRHLVRRRGQEARLRCSPMKGHSHVYWYRQLPEEGLKFMVYLQKENIIDESGMPKERFSAEFPKEGPSILRIQQVVRGDSAAYFCASSPQRGDRGTEQYFGPGTRLTVT.

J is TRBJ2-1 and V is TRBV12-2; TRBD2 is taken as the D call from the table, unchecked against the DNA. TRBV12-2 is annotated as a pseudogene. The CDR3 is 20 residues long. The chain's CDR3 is CASRPRRVGLAGGPDNEQFF. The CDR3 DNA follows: TGTGCAAGTCGCCCCCGGAGGGTCGGACTAGCGGGAGGGCCGGACAATGAGCAGTTCTTC.

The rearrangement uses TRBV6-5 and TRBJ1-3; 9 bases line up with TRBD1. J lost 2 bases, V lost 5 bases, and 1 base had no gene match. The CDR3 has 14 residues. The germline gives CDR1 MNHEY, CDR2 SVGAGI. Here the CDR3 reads CASSRDRAGNTIYF. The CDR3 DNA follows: TGTGCCAGCAGTCGGGACAGGGCTGGAAACACCATATATTTT.

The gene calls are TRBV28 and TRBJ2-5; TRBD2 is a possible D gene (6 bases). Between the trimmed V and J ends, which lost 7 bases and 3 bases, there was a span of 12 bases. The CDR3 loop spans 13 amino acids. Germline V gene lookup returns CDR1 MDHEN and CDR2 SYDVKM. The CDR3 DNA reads TGTGCCAGCACCAGGACTATCGAAGAGACCCAGTACTTC. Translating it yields CASTRTIEETQYF.

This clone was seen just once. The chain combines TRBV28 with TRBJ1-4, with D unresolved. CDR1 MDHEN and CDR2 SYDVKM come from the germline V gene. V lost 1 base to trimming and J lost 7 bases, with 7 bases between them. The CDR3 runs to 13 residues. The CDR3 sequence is CASSLYSSEKLFF. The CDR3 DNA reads TGTGCCAGCAGTTTATACAGTAGTGAAAAACTGTTTTTT.

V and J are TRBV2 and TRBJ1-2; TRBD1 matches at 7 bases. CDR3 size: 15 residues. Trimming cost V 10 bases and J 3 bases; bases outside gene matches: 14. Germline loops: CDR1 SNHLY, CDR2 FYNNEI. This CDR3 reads CANRAGGNFDYGYTF. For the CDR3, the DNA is TGTGCCAACAGAGCAGGGGGGAATTTCGACTATGGCTACACCTTC.

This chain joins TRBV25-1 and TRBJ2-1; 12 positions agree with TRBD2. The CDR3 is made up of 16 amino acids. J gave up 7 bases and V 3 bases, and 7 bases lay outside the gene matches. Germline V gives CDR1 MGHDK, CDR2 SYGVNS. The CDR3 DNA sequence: TGTGCCAGCAGTGACCGCGGACTAGCGGGAAGGAATGAGCAGTTCTTC. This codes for CASSDRGLAGRNEQFF.

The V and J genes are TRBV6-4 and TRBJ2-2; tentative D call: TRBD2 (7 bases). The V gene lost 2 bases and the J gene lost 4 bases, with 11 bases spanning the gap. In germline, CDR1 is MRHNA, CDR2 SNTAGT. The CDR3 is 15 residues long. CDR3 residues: CASSDGGAGTGELFF. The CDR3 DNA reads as TGTGCCAGCAGTGACGGGGGGGCCGGCACCGGGGAGCTGTTTTTT.